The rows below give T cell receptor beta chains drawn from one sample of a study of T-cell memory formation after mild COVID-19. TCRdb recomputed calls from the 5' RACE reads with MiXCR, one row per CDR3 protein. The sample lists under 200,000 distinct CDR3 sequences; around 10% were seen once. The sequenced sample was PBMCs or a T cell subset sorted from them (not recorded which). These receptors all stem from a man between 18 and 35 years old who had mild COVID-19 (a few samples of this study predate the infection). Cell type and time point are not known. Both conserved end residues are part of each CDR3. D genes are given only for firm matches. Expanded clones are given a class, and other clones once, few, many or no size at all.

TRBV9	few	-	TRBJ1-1	TGTGCCAGCAGCGTAGACCCTCAGGAGAACACTGAAGCTTTCTTT	CASSVDPQENTEAFF
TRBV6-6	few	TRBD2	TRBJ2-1	TGTGCCAGCAGTTACCCAGCGGGGGGGCTCAATGAGCAGTTCTTC	CASSYPAGGLNEQFF
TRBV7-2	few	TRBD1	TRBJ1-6	TGTGCCAGCAGCTTAGCGGTTGGACAGGGTGCGCCCCTCCACTTT	CASSLAVGQGAPLHF
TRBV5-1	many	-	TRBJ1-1	TGCGCCAGCAGCTTGGGCACTGAAGCTTTCTTT	CASSLGTEAFF
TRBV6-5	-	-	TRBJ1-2	TGTGCCAGCAGTTACTCGTTAGGTGGGCTCTCTTATGGCTACACCTTC	CASSYSLGGLSYGYTF
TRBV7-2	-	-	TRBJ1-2	TGTGCCAGCAGCCCCAGGGGTCTCTATGGCTACACCTTC	CASSPRGLYGYTF
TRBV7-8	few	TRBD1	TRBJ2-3	TGTGCCAGCAGCTGGAACAGGGGTGACACAGATACGCAGTATTTT	CASSWNRGDTDTQYF
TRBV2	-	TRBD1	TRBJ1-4	TGTGCCAGCAGGGACAGGGACGAAAAACTGTTTTTT	CASRDRDEKLFF
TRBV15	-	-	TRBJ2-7	TGTGCCACCAGCAGGGGGATGGGGGTCAGATCCTACGAGCAGTACTTC	CATSRGMGVRSYEQYF
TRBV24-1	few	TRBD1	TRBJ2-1	TGTGCCACCAGTGTGGGACAGGGGGCGTTAGGTGAGCAGTTCTTC	CATSVGQGALGEQFF
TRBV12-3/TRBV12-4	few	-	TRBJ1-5	TGTGCCAGCAGGCCCAACGCCGCCCGGGCCCAGCATTTT	CASRPNAARAQHF
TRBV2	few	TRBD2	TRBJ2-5	TGTGCCAGCAGTTCCCCCCGGCGGGGGGAGACCCAGTACTTC	CASSSPRRGETQYF
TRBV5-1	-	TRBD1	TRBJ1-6	TGCGCCAGCAGCAGATCAGGGGGCTCCTATAATTCACCCCTCCACTTT	CASSRSGGSYNSPLHF
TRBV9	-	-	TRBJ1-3	TGTGCCAGCAGCGTAGGTGTAGGGCAACCTATGAGAAACACCATATATTTT	CASSVGVGQPMRNTIYF
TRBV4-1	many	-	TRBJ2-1	TGCGCCAGCAGCCAAGATAGCAGCGACTACAATGAGCAGTTCTTC	CASSQDSSDYNEQFF
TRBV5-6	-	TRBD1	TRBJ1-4	TGTGCCAGCAGCACGGGACAGGGTGGTGAAAAACTGTTTTTT	CASSTGQGGEKLFF
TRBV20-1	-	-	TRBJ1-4	TGCAGTGCTAGTGGGGCGGCAAGATTAAATGAAAAACTGTTTTTT	CSASGAARLNEKLFF
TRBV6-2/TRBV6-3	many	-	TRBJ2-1	TGTGCCAGCAGTTACGGACAGAGCTCCTACAATGAGCAGTTCTTC	CASSYGQSSYNEQFF
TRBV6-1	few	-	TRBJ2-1	TGTGCCAGCACGCAGCGTGATGAGCAGTTCTTC	CASTQRDEQFF
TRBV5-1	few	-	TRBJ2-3	TGCGCCAGCAGGAGAGAAAAAGGTGGAGATACGCAGTATTTT	CASRREKGGDTQYF
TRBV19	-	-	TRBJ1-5	TGTGCCAGTGGGGGGCTACGGGAAATCAATCAGCCCCAGCATTTT	CASGGLREINQPQHF
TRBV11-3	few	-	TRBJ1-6	TGTGCCAGCAGTTTTCGGGGTAATTCACCCCTCCACTTT	CASSFRGNSPLHF
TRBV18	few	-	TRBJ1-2	TGTGCCAGCTCACCAGGGACACCGGCCTACTATGGCTACACCTTC	CASSPGTPAYYGYTF
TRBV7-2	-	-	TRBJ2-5	TGTGCCAGCAGCTCCGCCTCCAAGAGAACCCAGTACTTC	CASSSASKRTQYF
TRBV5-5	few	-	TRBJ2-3	TGTGCCAGCAGCCGGGACACCCGCGGAGATACGCAGTATTTT	CASSRDTRGDTQYF
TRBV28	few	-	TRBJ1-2	TGTGCCGCCGGGAGGGGATCAGGCTATGGCTACACCTTC	CAAGRGSGYGYTF
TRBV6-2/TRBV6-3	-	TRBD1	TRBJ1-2	TGTGCCAGCAGTTCACGGGCAGGGGGCTTCTATGGCTACACCTTC	CASSSRAGGFYGYTF
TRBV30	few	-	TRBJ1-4	TGTGCCTGGGCGGGGGCAACTAATGAAAAACTGTTTTTT	CAWAGATNEKLFF
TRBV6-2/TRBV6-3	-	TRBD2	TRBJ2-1	TGTGCCAGCAGACCGGGACAGGGGCGCTCGGGACTAGCGGGGAATGAGCAGTTCTTC	CASRPGQGRSGLAGNEQFF
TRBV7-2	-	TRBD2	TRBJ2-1	TGTGCCAGCAGCGTATCTAGCGGGGAAGTGGGATTCTTC	CASSVSSGEVGFF
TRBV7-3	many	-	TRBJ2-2	TGTGCCAGCAGCTTATTCGCCGTTAAGAACACCGGGGAGCTGTTTTTT	CASSLFAVKNTGELFF
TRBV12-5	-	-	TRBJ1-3	TGTGCTAGTGGTTTGGGAGAAACAGCGATCTCTGGAAACACCATATATTTT	CASGLGETAISGNTIYF
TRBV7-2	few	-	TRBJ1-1	TGTGCCAGCAGCTTATGGAATATGAACACTGAAGCTTTCTTT	CASSLWNMNTEAFF
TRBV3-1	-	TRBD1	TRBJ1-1	TGTGCCAGCCGAAGGGACAGTGGAGTGAACACTGAAGCTTTCTTT	CASRRDSGVNTEAFF
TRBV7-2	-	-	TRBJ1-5	TGTGCCAGCAGCGATACCGGGTTCAATCAGCCCCAGCATTTT	CASSDTGFNQPQHF
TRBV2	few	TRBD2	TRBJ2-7	TGTGCCAGCAGTGAAGGACCTAGACTAGCGGGTAACTACGAGCAGTACTTC	CASSEGPRLAGNYEQYF
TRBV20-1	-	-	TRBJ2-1	TGCAGTGCTAGACGTAGGCGCGAGACAGGCAATGAGCAGTTCTTC	CSARRRRETGNEQFF
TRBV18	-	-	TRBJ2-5	TGTGCCAGCTCACAACAGGGAGAGACCCAGTACTTC	CASSQQGETQYF
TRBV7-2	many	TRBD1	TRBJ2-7	TGTGCCAGCAGCTTAGGGACAGGGAGCTCCTACGAGCAGTACTTC	CASSLGTGSSYEQYF
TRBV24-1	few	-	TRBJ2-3	TGTGCCACCAGTGATTTCGAGGGCACAGATACGCAGTATTTT	CATSDFEGTDTQYF
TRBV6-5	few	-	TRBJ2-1	TGTGCCAGCAGTCCCGTAGGGGGAACCTACAATGAGCAGTTCTTC	CASSPVGGTYNEQFF
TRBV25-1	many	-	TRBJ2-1	TGTGCCAGCAGTGAAGCCGACAGAGAGCAGTTCTTC	CASSEADREQFF
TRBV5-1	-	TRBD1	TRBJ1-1	TGCGCCAGCAGCTTGCAGGGGGCCTGGACTGAAGCTTTCTTT	CASSLQGAWTEAFF
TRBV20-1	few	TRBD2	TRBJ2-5	TGCAGTGCTAGATCTAGCGGGGGAAAAGAGACCCAGTACTTC	CSARSSGGKETQYF
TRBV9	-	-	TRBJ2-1	TGTGCCAGCAGCGCGATAGGACCCTACAATGAGCAGTTCTTC	CASSAIGPYNEQFF
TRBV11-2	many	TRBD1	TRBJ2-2	TGTGCCAGCAGCGGTACAGGGGCCTACACCGGGGAGCTGTTTTTT	CASSGTGAYTGELFF
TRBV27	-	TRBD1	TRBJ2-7	TGTGCCAGCAGTGCGGGACAGGGGCCCTACGAGCAGTACTTC	CASSAGQGPYEQYF
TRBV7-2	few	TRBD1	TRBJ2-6	TGTGCCAGCAGCTTTTCGGTGGGGACAGCAAACTCTGGGGCCAACGTCCTGACTTTC	CASSFSVGTANSGANVLTF
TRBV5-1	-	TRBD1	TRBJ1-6	TGCGCCAGCAGCTTCGGACAGGGAGGATCCTATAATTCACCCCTCCACTTT	CASSFGQGGSYNSPLHF
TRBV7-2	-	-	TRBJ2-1	TGTGCCAGCAGCTCTGCGCAGGCCAACAATGAGCAGTTCTTC	CASSSAQANNEQFF
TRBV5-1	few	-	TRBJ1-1	TGCGCCACTTCACGCGGGACGGAGGCTATTGAAGCTTTCTTT	CATSRGTEAIEAFF
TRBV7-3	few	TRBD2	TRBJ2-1	TGTGCCAGCAGCCCGGGACTAGCGGCGCTAAATGAGCAGTTCTTC	CASSPGLAALNEQFF
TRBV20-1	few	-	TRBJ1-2	TGCAGTGCCGCAGGAACTTCCTATGGCTACACCTTC	CSAAGTSYGYTF